This paragraph covers one T cell receptor (beta chain) sequence. Its antigen is undetermined. These data originate in a study of cytomegalovirus exposure and HLA in healthy donors. Whole-study results and caveats: It was found in a later analysis that first-cohort TCR clusters tended to co-occur in the 90 to 150 validation repertoires.

Sequencing used immunoSEQ multiplex PCR; TCRdb keeps in-frame clones, though not all of them. The table has around 300,000 clones, approximately 86% seen once; the top ten hold around 1%. Germline V gene lookup returns CDR1 MNHEY and CDR2 SVGAGI. The CDR3 sequence is 13 residues long. The V gene lost 2 bases and the J gene lost 2 bases, with 7 bases spanning the gap. The chain joins TRBV6-5 to TRBJ2-7, with D perhaps TRBD1 (6 bases). The TCR comes from a woman younger than 30 in good health and CMV-seronegative. Sequencing input: PBMCs. CDR3 residues: CASSYGGPYEQYF. In DNA, the CDR3 is TGTGCCAGCAGTTACGGGGGCCCCTACGAGCAGTACTTC.